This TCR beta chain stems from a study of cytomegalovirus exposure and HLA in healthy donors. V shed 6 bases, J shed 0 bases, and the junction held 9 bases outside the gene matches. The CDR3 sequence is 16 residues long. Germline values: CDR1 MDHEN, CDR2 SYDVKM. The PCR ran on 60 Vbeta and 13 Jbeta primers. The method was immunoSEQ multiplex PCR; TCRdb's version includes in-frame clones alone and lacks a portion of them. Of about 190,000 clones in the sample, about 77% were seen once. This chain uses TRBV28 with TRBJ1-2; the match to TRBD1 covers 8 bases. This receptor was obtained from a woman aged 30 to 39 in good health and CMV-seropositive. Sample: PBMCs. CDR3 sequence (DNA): TGTGCCAGCAGGGGCCGGACAGGGAAAACTAACTATGGCTACACCTTC. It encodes CASRGRTGKTNYGYTF.